These 24 T cell receptor beta chains share one sample of origin, sequenced in a study of OX40 agonist ivuxolimab in advanced cancers. Here immunoSEQ multiplex PCR was the method, and the copy in TCRdb shows in-frame clones only, minus some. The sample has around 100,000 clones, roughly 89% seen once; the top ten hold 0.3% to 0.4%. The source was CD4+ or CD8+ T cells sorted from blood, collected in a trial of the OX40 agonist ivuxolimab. These receptors all stem from an adult with an advanced solid tumor such as melanoma, head and neck, liver or kidney cancer.

The J gene is TRBJ1-3, the V gene TRBV7-8; the D is unclear. There are 15 residues in the CDR3. Germline CDR1 is SGHVS and CDR2 is FQNEAQ. V shed 3 bases and J shed 0 bases, with 9 bases lying between them. In nucleotides, the CDR3 is TGTGCCAGCAGCTTCGTTGGACTCTCTGGAAACACCATATATTTT. Its protein product is CASSFVGLSGNTIYF.

The chain couples TRBV6-5 to TRBJ2-7; the D is unclear. The V end lost 5 bases, the J end lost 5 bases, and 16 bases lay between the germline ends. The CDR3 is made up of 14 amino acids. CDR1 MNHEY and CDR2 SVGAGI come from the germline V gene. CDR3 residues: CASSEPGQTDEQYF. CDR3 DNA sequence: TGTGCCAGCAGTGAACCTGGGCAGACGGACGAGCAGTACTTC.

This chain uses TRBV6-4 with TRBJ1-2, with D possibly matching TRBD1 (5 bases). The CDR3 totals 13 residues. V was clipped by 6 bases and J by 6 bases, with 14 bases between them. Germline CDR1 reads MRHNA; CDR2 reads SNTAGT. CDR3 DNA: TGTGCCAGCAGAAAGCAGGGTTCTGATGGCTACACCTTC. This codes for CASRKQGSDGYTF.

V usage is TRBV5-1 and J usage is TRBJ2-3, with no clear D. This CDR3 region has 16 residues. The V gene's germline CDR1 is SGHRS and CDR2 YFSETQ. V lost 0 bases and J lost 3, with 14 bases in between. The CDR3 sequence: CASSLAPQTHTDTQYF. CDR3 bases: TGCGCCAGCAGCTTGGCCCCTCAGACTCATACAGATACGCAGTATTTT.

The chain carries TRBV10-3 and TRBJ2-5, with D perhaps matching TRBD2 (5 bases). There are 11 residues in the CDR3. Between the trimmed V and J ends, which lost 4 bases and 5 bases, there was a span of 5 bases. Per the germline V gene, CDR1 is ENHRY and CDR2 is SYGVKD. CDR3 region: CAISAGETQYF. The CDR3 bases are TGTGCCATCAGTGCGGGGGAGACCCAGTACTTC.

This clone was seen only once. V is TRBV4-3 and J is TRBJ1-2, with D unresolved. V lost 3 bases, J lost 8 bases, and 19 bases lay in between. CDR3 length equals 15 residues. CDR1 is LGHNA, CDR2 YSLEER, per germline. In DNA form, the CDR3 reads TGCGCCAGCAGCCACGACTCAATCGGGAGCGGGGGCTACACCTTC. The encoded protein is CASSHDSIGSGGYTF.

The rearrangement uses TRBV5-4 and TRBJ2-1; 8 nucleotides align to TRBD2. This CDR3 has 16 amino acids. J lost 0 bases, V lost 2 bases, and 4 bases had no gene match. Germline loops: CDR1 SGHNT, CDR2 YYREEE (reference sequence). CDR3 sequence: CASSFGGTSSYNEQFF. For the CDR3, the DNA is TGTGCCAGCAGCTTCGGCGGGACTAGCTCCTACAATGAGCAGTTCTTC. The complete variable domain, with remaining parts taken from reference TRBV5-4 and TRBJ2-1, reads ETGVTQSPTHLIKTRGQQVTLRCSSQSGHNTVSWYQQALGQGPQFIFQYYREEENGRGNFPPRFSGLQFPNYSSELNVNALELDDSALYLCASSFGGTSSYNEQFFGPGTRLTVL.

V and J are TRBV4-2 and TRBJ2-2; TRBD1 might be the D (6 bases). The length of the CDR3 is 14 residues. The V end was cut by 4 bases, the J end by 5 bases, with 11 bases between. CDR1 is LGHNA, CDR2 YNFKEQ, per germline. The CDR3 here is CASSPSTGTGELFF. CDR3 in DNA: TGTGCCAGCAGCCCATCCACAGGGACCGGGGAGCTGTTTTTT.

J is TRBJ1-5 and V is TRBV2, with D possibly TRBD1 on 5 matching bases. Germline values: CDR1 SNHLY, CDR2 FYNNEI. V lost 6 bases and J lost 4, with 16 bases in between. This CDR3 region has 15 residues. The CDR3: CASSRDRILNQPQHF. CDR3 nucleotides: TGTGCCAGCAGCCGAGACAGAATACTAAATCAGCCCCAGCATTTT.

This chain joins TRBV19 and TRBJ2-7, with D maybe TRBD1 (6 bases). Germline CDR1 reads LNHDA; CDR2 reads SQIVND (reference sequence). The CDR3 consists of 15 residues. V was cut by 5 bases and J by 7 bases, with 21 bases left in between. The DNA for the CDR3 is TGTGCCAGTAGTCGCTCCCTGGAGGCAGGGGCAGAGCAGTACTTC. It encodes CASSRSLEAGAEQYF.

This chain joins TRBV6-6 and TRBJ1-6; D uncertain. There are 15 residues in the CDR3. CDR1 MNHNY and CDR2 SVGAGI come from the germline V gene (reference sequence). V lost 4 bases and J lost 0, with 7 bases in between. This CDR3 is CASSLESSYNSPLHF. The CDR3 bases are TGTGCCAGCAGTTTGGAGAGCTCCTATAATTCACCCCTCCACTTT.

The CDR3 protein is CASSLGPPEAFF. DNA of the CDR3: TGTGCCAGCAGCTTAGGGCCTCCTGAAGCTTTCTTT. The chain couples TRBV7-2 to TRBJ1-1; no reliable D call. The CDR3 is made up of 12 amino acids. Germline V gene data show CDR1 as SGHTA and CDR2 as FQGNSA. V was trimmed by 1 base and J by 6 bases, leaving 6 bases between them.

CDR3 DNA: TGTGCCAGCAGTCCACTCCGGGCCGCCACTGAAGCTTTCTTT. As protein: CASSPLRAATEAFF. The chain uses TRBV27 and TRBJ1-1; no firm D call. The CDR3 totals 14 residues. V was trimmed by 5 bases and J by 4 bases, leaving 14 bases between them. Per germline, CDR1 MNHEY and CDR2 SMNVEV (reference sequence).

V usage is TRBV4-3 and J usage is TRBJ2-3; D is perhaps TRBD2 (7 bases). This CDR3 region has 17 residues. Germline values: CDR1 LGHNA, CDR2 YSLEER. Deletions cut 1 base from V and 1 base from J, with 15 bases between. The CDR3 DNA follows: TGCGCCAGCAGCCAAGGTGGGGGGGCTCGCCGCACAGATACGCAGTATTTT. Translated, it gives CASSQGGGARRTDTQYF.

In DNA, the CDR3 is TGTGCCAGCAGTGCCAGTAGTCGGGCAGATACGCAGTATTTT. It encodes CASSASSRADTQYF. V is TRBV25-1 and J is TRBJ2-3; D uncertain. The CDR3 covers 14 residues. Per germline, CDR1 MGHDK and CDR2 SYGVNS. V was pared by 4 bases and J by 4 bases, with 12 bases between.

The chain carries TRBV15 and TRBJ1-1; 7 nucleotides align to TRBD1. CDR1 is LNHNV and CDR2 is YYDKDF in the germline V gene (reference sequence). Unmatched junction bases numbered 5, after V lost 3 bases and J lost 10 bases. The CDR3 has 12 residues. CDR3 sequence: CATSSDRVTAFF. CDR3 nucleotide sequence: TGTGCCACCAGCAGTGACAGGGTAACAGCTTTCTTT.

The V call is TRBV2, the J call TRBJ1-5; possibly TRBD1 for D (5 bases). V lost 4 bases, J lost 7 bases, and 20 bases lay in between. This CDR3 has 16 amino acids. The V gene's germline CDR1 is SNHLY and CDR2 FYNNEI. CDR3 loop: CASSGGEALGGQPQHF. The CDR3 nucleotides read TGTGCCAGCAGTGGGGGGGAGGCCCTGGGAGGACAGCCCCAGCATTTT.

The V gene is TRBV5-4, the J gene TRBJ2-2, with D unresolved. Germline V gene lookup returns CDR1 SGHNT and CDR2 YYREEE (reference sequence). Trimming pared 4 bases from V and 3 bases from J, leaving 22 bases between. The CDR3 has 18 residues. The CDR3 reads CASSRENGELAYTGELFF. The CDR3 nucleotides are TGTGCCAGCAGCCGAGAGAACGGAGAACTGGCATACACCGGGGAGCTGTTTTTT.

This clone has only a few counts. V is TRBV5-1 and J is TRBJ2-5; the match to TRBD1 covers 10 bases. The CDR3 is 16 residues long. Germline V gives CDR1 SGHRS, CDR2 YFSETQ. The V segment lost 4 bases and the J segment 3 bases; nucleotides outside the gene matches: 9. The CDR3 loop is CASSPNPDRGEETQYF. The CDR3 DNA reads as TGCGCCAGCAGCCCAAATCCGGACAGGGGGGAAGAGACCCAGTACTTC.

V gene TRBV10-3 combines with J gene TRBJ2-7; a possible D gene is TRBD2 (5 bases). The germline CDR1 and CDR2 sequences are ENHRY and SYGVKD. V was shortened by 2 bases and J by 3 bases, with 14 bases between the two germline ends. CDR3 length: 15 residues. CDR3 in DNA: TGTGCCATCAGTGAGGGCGGGTCCAGCAACTACGAGCAGTACTTC. This sequence encodes CAISEGGSSNYEQYF.

The CDR3 here is CASSEANVEQYF. The DNA of the CDR3 is TGTGCCAGCAGTGAAGCAAATGTGGAGCAGTACTTC. This sequence joins TRBV6-1 and TRBJ2-7; D is undetermined. V lost 0 bases, J lost 7 bases, and 7 bases lay in between. Germline CDR1 and CDR2: MNHNS and SASEGT. CDR3 size: 12 residues.

The J gene is TRBJ2-3, the V gene TRBV18, with D unresolved. Looked up from germline, CDR1 is KGHSH and CDR2 is LQKENI. The CDR3 covers 18 residues. V lost 0 bases and J lost 0, with 16 bases in between. CDR3 nucleotide sequence: TGTGCCAGCTCACCACCTAGGGCGGAATTAACTAGCACAGATACGCAGTATTTT. Residues: CASSPPRAELTSTDTQYF.

V is TRBV7-8 and J is TRBJ2-5; either TRBD1 or TRBD2 may fit D (5 bases each). In germline, CDR1 is SGHVS, CDR2 FQNEAQ. The CDR3 sequence is 14 residues long. V was cut by 7 bases and J by 4 bases, with 16 bases left in between. The CDR3 region has the DNA TGTGCCAGCACCCTGCTGGGGGTACGAGAGACCCAGTACTTC. As protein: CASTLLGVRETQYF.

The chain carries TRBV13 and TRBJ2-3; 7 bases line up with TRBD1. V lost 7 bases to trimming and J lost 2 bases; unmatched junction nucleotides: 12. The length of the CDR3 is 16 residues. Germline lookup yields CDR1 PRHDT and CDR2 FYEKMQ (reference sequence). The CDR3 DNA reads as TGTGCCAGCACTTATTCGGGACAGCTCACCACAGATACGCAGTATTTT. Translation: CASTYSGQLTTDTQYF.